Listed below are T cell receptor beta chains from one sample, sequenced in a study of PD-L1 blockade in urothelial cancer. Sequenced by immunoSEQ multiplex PCR; TCRdb stores in-frame clones only, minus some. In the table there are approximately 80,000 clones, roughly 82% of which are singletons. The sequencing used PBMCs, collected around atezolizumab (anti-PD-L1) treatment. These receptor sequences come from a man aged 65-85 years with urothelial cancer. CDR3s include the opening cysteine and the closing phenylalanine or tryptophan. D genes are given only for firm matches. Size is omitted from some rows. Given values are once, few, many or a class for expanded clones.

j_gene | abundance | v_gene | d_gene | CDR3aa | CDR3nt
TRBJ2-5 | . | TRBV5-4 | . | CASSLVAGFQETQYF | TGTGCCAGCAGCTTGGTTGCAGGGTTCCAAGAGACCCAGTACTTC
TRBJ2-7 | . | TRBV28 | . | CASSPAGYGYEQYF | TGTGCCAGCAGTCCCGCCGGGTATGGCTACGAGCAGTACTTC
TRBJ2-1 | . | TRBV2 | TRBD2 | CASSPLAGASLYNEQFF | TGTGCCAGCAGTCCCCTAGCGGGGGCTTCACTCTACAATGAGCAGTTCTTC
TRBJ2-3 | . | TRBV7-2 | . | CASSLQETSTDTQYF | TGTGCCAGCAGCTTACAGGAAACTAGCACAGATACGCAGTATTTT
TRBJ2-3 | few | TRBV9 | TRBD1 | CASSVAPGTGSYTDTQYF | TGTGCCAGCAGCGTAGCTCCAGGGACAGGGAGCTACACAGATACGCAGTATTTT
TRBJ2-1 | . | TRBV28 | TRBD2 | CASSPGGRSSYNEQFF | TGTGCCAGCAGTCCGGGAGGCCGGAGCTCCTACAATGAGCAGTTCTTC
TRBJ1-1 | . | TRBV5-1 | . | CASSPKALNTEAFF | TGCGCCAGCAGCCCTAAAGCCCTGAACACTGAAGCTTTCTTT
TRBJ1-1 | . | TRBV7-9 | TRBD1 | CASSLDRGFEAFF | TGTGCCAGCAGCTTAGACAGGGGGTTTGAAGCTTTCTTT
TRBJ2-7 | . | TRBV11-3 | TRBD2 | CASSSGGSGGSYEQYF | TGTGCCAGCAGCTCCGGGGGTAGCGGGGGCTCCTACGAGCAGTACTTC
TRBJ1-2 | . | TRBV4-3 | TRBD1 | CASSQDYVPGQGEWDYGYTF | TGCGCCAGCAGCCAAGATTACGTTCCGGGACAGGGGGAATGGGACTATGGCTACACCTTC
TRBJ2-3 | . | TRBV2 | TRBD1 | CASTDRGAGDTQYF | TGTGCCAGCACAGACAGGGGAGCGGGAGATACGCAGTATTTT
TRBJ1-6 | . | TRBV6-1 | . | CASSKSRVESPLHF | TGTGCCAGCAGTAAAAGCAGGGTTGAGTCACCCCTCCACTTT
TRBJ2-7 | . | TRBV7-2 | TRBD2 | CASSLWGGRTYEQYF | TGTGCCAGCAGCTTATGGGGCGGGAGGACCTACGAGCAGTACTTC
TRBJ2-5 | once | TRBV7-2 | . | CASSLDPGLGGQETQYF | TGTGCCAGCAGCTTAGACCCAGGACTAGGGGGGCAAGAGACCCAGTACTTC
TRBJ1-4 | . | TRBV4-2 | . | CASSQDRDNEKLFF | TGTGCCAGCAGCCAAGATAGAGATAATGAAAAACTGTTTTTT
TRBJ2-5 | . | TRBV19 | TRBD2 | CASSSWTSGGQETQYF | TGTGCCAGTAGTTCTTGGACTAGCGGGGGTCAAGAGACCCAGTACTTC
TRBJ2-3 | . | TRBV7-2 | TRBD2 | CASSFGGAVGTQYF | TGTGCCAGCAGCTTCGGGGGGGCTGTCGGTACGCAGTATTTT
TRBJ2-7 | . | TRBV18 | TRBD1 | CASSPSGTAYEQYF | TGTGCCAGCTCACCATCCGGGACAGCCTACGAGCAGTACTTC
TRBJ2-5 | . | TRBV7-9 | TRBD2 | CASSVREAQYF | TGTGCCAGCAGCGTCCGGGAGGCCCAGTACTTC
TRBJ2-3 | . | TRBV5-1 | TRBD1 | CASTQGARTDTQYF | TGCGCCAGCACCCAGGGGGCGCGCACAGATACGCAGTATTTT
TRBJ2-2 | . | TRBV2 | . | CASSVGFARGTGELFF | TGTGCCAGCAGTGTAGGCTTTGCGCGCGGCACCGGGGAGCTGTTTTTT
TRBJ2-7 | . | TRBV18 | . | CASSPVDREQYF | TGTGCCAGCTCACCCGTTGACAGGGAGCAGTACTTC
TRBJ1-1 | . | TRBV18 | TRBD1 | CASSPEQGASVTEAFF | TGTGCCAGCTCACCCGAACAGGGGGCTTCGGTCACTGAAGCTTTCTTT
TRBJ2-7 | . | TRBV2 | TRBD1 | CASSVDRGSEQYF | TGTGCCAGCAGCGTGGACAGGGGGTCCGAGCAGTACTTC
TRBJ1-1 | . | TRBV5-1 | . | CASSSGVTEAFF | TGCGCCAGCAGCTCAGGGGTCACTGAAGCTTTCTTT
TRBJ1-1 | few | TRBV25-1 | . | CASSLSGRREAFF | TGTGCCAGCAGTCTTTCGGGACGGAGGGAGGCTTTCTTT
TRBJ1-1 | . | TRBV12-5 | TRBD1 | CASVKAAGGWTEAFF | TGTGCTAGTGTTAAGGCGGCAGGGGGCTGGACTGAAGCTTTCTTT